These 4 T cell receptor beta chains originate from one sample sequenced in a study of beta chain features in type 1 diabetes. Study-level results: People with Type 1 diabetes carried modestly yet significantly shorter TCRB CDR3s in all four CD4+ subsets.

No cognate antigen is known for these TCRs. The authors reverse transcribed all of the isolated RNA, so sequencing captured expressed TCRB transcripts. TCRdb keeps only in-frame clones here, not all; method: immunoSEQ multiplex PCR. The sample yields roughly 280,000 clones, approximately 25% seen once. The sequenced sample consisted of naive CD4+ T cells from blood. Every receptor here comes from a woman under 40 with type 1 diabetes.

Only a few counts were recorded for this clone. The chain employs TRBV7-9 and TRBJ2-1, with D unresolved. The germline V and J ends were trimmed by 1 base and 5 bases, with 9 bases remaining between them. The germline CDR1 and CDR2 sequences are SEHNR and FQNEAQ (reference sequence). This CDR3 region has 14 residues. DNA of the CDR3: TGTGCCAGCAGCTTAGGACTTTTACACAATGAGCAGTTCTTC. Its protein product is CASSLGLLHNEQFF. Looking up the rest from reference TRBV7-9 and TRBJ2-1 gives the full variable domain: DTGVSQNPRHKITKRGQNVTFRCDPISEHNRLYWYRQTLGQGPEFLTYFQNEAQLEKSRLLSDRFSAERPKGSFSTLEIQRTEQGDSAMYLCASSLGLLHNEQFFGPGTRLTVL.

This clone was seen a handful of times. The genes are TRBV11-2 and TRBJ2-3, with TRBD1 identical over 7 bases. The V segment lost 5 bases and the J segment 1 base; nucleotides outside the gene matches: 6. From germline, CDR1 is SGHAT and CDR2 FQNNGV. The CDR3 is 15 residues long. The CDR3 loop reads CASSGRQGGTDTQYF. For the CDR3, the DNA is TGTGCCAGCAGCGGACGACAGGGAGGCACAGATACGCAGTATTTT.

This clone was observed a handful of times. The rearrangement joins TRBV30 to TRBJ2-1; 8 nucleotides align to TRBD2. Looked up from germline, CDR1 is GTSNPN and CDR2 is SVGIG (reference sequence). There are 14 residues in the CDR3. V was pared by 0 bases and J by 6 bases, with 4 bases of the junction left unmatched. The CDR3 spells CAWSVLAGSNEQFF. The CDR3 nucleotides are TGTGCCTGGAGTGTATTAGCGGGAAGCAATGAGCAGTTCTTC.

This CDR3 reads CASSRPNEQFF. Written as DNA, the CDR3 is TGTGCCAGTAGTAGGCCAAATGAGCAGTTCTTC. The V and J genes are TRBV19 and TRBJ2-1, with D unclear. V lost 4 bases to trimming and J lost 7 bases, with 5 bases between them. CDR1 and CDR2 (germline): LNHDA, SQIVND (reference sequence). This CDR3 is 11 amino acids long. Looking up the rest from reference TRBV19 and TRBJ2-1 gives the full variable domain: DGGITQSPKYLFRKEGQNVTLSCEQNLNHDAMYWYRQDPGQGLRLIYYSQIVNDFQKGDIAEGYSVSREKKESFPLTVTSAQKNPTAFYLCASSRPNEQFFGPGTRLTVL.